A selection of T cell receptor beta chains follows, all from one sample in a study of radiation and T cells in renal cell carcinoma. The table came from immunoSEQ multiplex PCR; TCRdb's copy has only in-frame clones and leaves some out. The table lists 5,700 or so clones, around 65% of them singletons. Here the sequenced sample was tumor tissue, taken from a patient whose treatment was nephrectomy without radiotherapy. The receptors shown here come from a human donor with renal cell carcinoma. Both conserved end residues are part of each CDR3. D genes are given only for firm matches. Clone size is not always given. Where it is, it says once, few, many or a class for expanded clones.

V	J	D	length	size	CDR3	DNA
TRBV2	TRBJ2-2	NA	12	NA	CASDGETGELFF	TGTGCCAGCGACGGGGAGACCGGGGAGCTGTTTTTT
TRBV7-2	TRBJ2-7	TRBD2	15	NA	CASSRLAGRNYEQYF	TGTGCCAGCAGCCGACTAGCGGGACGAAATTACGAGCAGTACTTC
TRBV2	TRBJ2-5	TRBD1	15	NA	CASSRGHSEWETQYF	TGTGCCAGCAGTAGGGGGCATAGCGAATGGGAGACCCAGTACTTC
TRBV6-1	TRBJ2-7	NA	14	NA	CASTERGQFYEQYF	TGTGCCAGCACCGAGAGAGGACAATTCTACGAGCAGTACTTC
TRBV5-3	TRBJ2-7	NA	15	NA	CASSFYTGTPYEQYF	TGTGCCAGCAGCTTTTACACCGGGACTCCCTACGAGCAGTACTTC
TRBV29-1	TRBJ2-3	NA	12	NA	CSVGGSTDTQYF	TGCAGCGTAGGGGGGAGCACAGATACGCAGTATTTT
TRBV5-1	TRBJ2-7	TRBD1	16	NA	CASSLGGTARTYEQYF	TGCGCCAGCAGCTTGGGAGGGACAGCTAGGACCTACGAGCAGTACTTC
TRBV7-9	TRBJ2-3	NA	15	NA	CASSLEAGGTDTQYF	TGTGCCAGCAGCTTGGAAGCAGGGGGCACAGATACGCAGTATTTT
TRBV7-6	TRBJ2-2	TRBD1	14	NA	CASSLTGVPGELFF	TGTGCCAGCAGCCTGACAGGGGTGCCCGGGGAGCTGTTTTTT
TRBV9	TRBJ1-1	NA	14	NA	CASSFEDMNTEAFF	TGTGCCAGCAGTTTTGAGGATATGAACACTGAAGCTTTCTTT
TRBV29-1	TRBJ2-7	TRBD1	13	NA	CSVGQGDGDEQYF	TGCAGCGTTGGACAGGGAGACGGCGACGAGCAGTACTTC
TRBV29-1	TRBJ2-1	TRBD1	14	NA	CSVTRTGGNNEQFF	TGCAGCGTTACTAGGACAGGGGGGAACAATGAGCAGTTCTTC
TRBV5-1	TRBJ2-1	NA	12	few	CASRRGVNEQFF	TGCGCCTCACGGAGGGGTGTGAATGAGCAGTTCTTC
TRBV7-9	TRBJ1-1	TRBD1	16	NA	CASSVDRGPLSTEAFF	TGTGCCAGCAGCGTTGACAGGGGGCCCTTAAGTACTGAAGCTTTCTTT
TRBV28	TRBJ1-4	TRBD1	15	NA	CASTFRTGGNEKLFF	TGTGCCAGCACTTTTCGGACAGGCGGGAATGAAAAACTGTTTTTT
TRBV7-2	TRBJ2-5	NA	13	NA	CASSFQGEETQYF	TGTGCCAGCAGCTTTCAAGGGGAAGAGACCCAGTACTTC
TRBV13	TRBJ1-5	TRBD1	15	once	CASSLQGASNQPQHF	TGTGCCAGCAGCTTACAGGGGGCTAGCAATCAGCCCCAGCATTTT
TRBV7-2	TRBJ1-2	NA	13	NA	CASSRGLRYGYTF	TGTGCCAGCAGCCGGGGACTTCGCTATGGCTACACCTTC
TRBV7-2	TRBJ2-2	NA	14	NA	CASRADVNTGELFF	TGTGCCAGTCGTGCAGACGTGAACACCGGGGAGCTGTTTTTT
TRBV4-2	TRBJ1-5	NA	15	NA	CASSQAVSGNQPQHF	TGTGCCAGCAGCCAAGCAGTTTCTGGCAATCAGCCCCAGCATTTT
TRBV27	TRBJ2-7	NA	14	NA	CASSFRPGTGEQYF	TGTGCCAGCAGTTTTCGGCCAGGGACGGGAGAGCAGTACTTC
TRBV7-8	TRBJ2-1	NA	13	NA	CASSLEAAGEQFF	TGTGCCAGCAGCTTAGAGGCAGCTGGTGAGCAGTTCTTC
TRBV11-3	TRBJ2-3	TRBD2	15	NA	CASSTGTSETHTQYF	TGTGCCAGCAGCACCGGGACTAGCGAGACTCATACGCAGTATTTT
TRBV19	TRBJ2-2	NA	10	NA	CASRAGELFF	TGTGCCAGTAGGGCCGGGGAGCTGTTTTTT
TRBV20-1	TRBJ1-2	NA	10	NA	CSARPGGYTF	TGCAGTGCTAGACCGGGTGGCTACACCTTC
TRBV9	TRBJ2-1	NA	16	NA	CASSVMGVGFYNEQFF	TGTGCCAGCAGCGTAATGGGGGTGGGGTTCTACAATGAGCAGTTCTTC
TRBV4-2	TRBJ2-5	NA	17	NA	CASSPNPLGAPMGEQYF	TGTGCCAGCAGCCCGAATCCCCTTGGAGCCCCCATGGGGGAGCAGTACTTC
TRBV2	TRBJ2-7	NA	11	NA	CASLEDYEQYF	TGTGCCAGCTTGGAGGACTACGAGCAGTACTTC
TRBV30	TRBJ2-5	NA	12	NA	CACHIHQETQYF	TGTGCCTGTCACATTCACCAAGAGACCCAGTACTTC
TRBV6-1	TRBJ1-4	TRBD1	17	NA	CASSGQGIVGTNEKLFF	TGTGCCAGCAGTGGACAGGGGATTGTGGGGACTAATGAAAAACTGTTTTTT
TRBV5-5	TRBJ2-2	NA	16	NA	CASSFAGARYTGELFF	TGTGCCAGCAGCTTTGCGGGGGCGCGTTACACCGGGGAGCTGTTTTTT